Presented here are 5 T cell receptor beta chains from one specimen sequenced in a study of blood T cell repertoires in COVID-19. The assay was immunoSEQ multiplex PCR, and TCRdb's table has in-frame clones only and misses some. The data contain around 260,000 clones, about 90% of them seen just once; the ten biggest clones take up less than 3%. The sample was peripheral blood. These receptors were obtained from a woman in her fifties or sixties with acute or convalescent COVID-19.

The J gene is TRBJ2-7, the V gene TRBV7-8, with D possibly being TRBD2 (5 bases). This CDR3 region has 14 residues. V was clipped by 2 bases and J by 6 bases, with 14 bases between them. Germline CDR1 and CDR2: SGHVS and FQNEAQ. CDR3 nucleotides: TGTGCCAGCAGCTTAAACAGTCGAGGGTTCGAGCAGTACTTC. Its translation: CASSLNSRGFEQYF.

The V gene is TRBV11-2, the J gene TRBJ2-2, with D tentatively TRBD1 (6 bases). Germline V lookup: CDR1 SGHAT, CDR2 FQNNGV. Trimming cost V 8 bases and J 2 bases, with 24 bases left between them. The length of the CDR3 is 18 residues. CDR3 in DNA: TGTGCCAGCTTTTCCTCCAGGGGAGCTAACGTAAACACCGGGGAGCTGTTTTTT. It specifies CASFSSRGANVNTGELFF.

The gene calls are TRBV27 and TRBJ1-1, with D possibly being TRBD1 (5 bases). This CDR3 is built from 11 residues. Trimming left V 5 bases short and J 4 bases short, with 5 bases between. From germline, CDR1 is MNHEY and CDR2 SMNVEV (reference sequence). The CDR3 sequence is CASSRGTEAFF. In nucleotides, the CDR3 is TGTGCCAGCAGTAGGGGCACTGAAGCTTTCTTT.

The chain employs TRBV5-1 and TRBJ1-3; 7 bases fit TRBD1. CDR1 and CDR2 from the germline V gene are SGHRS and YFSETQ. This CDR3 is built from 15 residues. Trimming took 4 bases from V and 0 from J; bases not matched to a gene: 4. CDR3 nucleotides: TGCGCCAGCAGCCGTGACAGGGACTCTGGAAACACCATATATTTT. It codes for CASSRDRDSGNTIYF. Combining the CDR3 with reference TRBV5-1 and TRBJ1-3 gives the whole variable domain KAGVTQTPRYLIKTRGQQVTLSCSPISGHRSVSWYQQTPGQGLQFLFEYFSETQRNKGNFPGRFSGRQFSNSRSEMNVSTLELGDSALYLCASSRDRDSGNTIYFGEGSWLTVV.

The CDR3 loop reads CASSLIARGGGLGYTF. In DNA form, the CDR3 reads TGCGCCAGCAGCTTGATTGCACGAGGCGGGGGTTTAGGCTACACCTTC. The chain joins TRBV5-1 to TRBJ1-2, with D possibly TRBD1 on 5 matching bases. Germline CDR1 SGHRS, CDR2 YFSETQ. The CDR3 totals 16 residues. The ends were cut back, 1 base at V and 8 bases at J, with 21 bases in the middle.